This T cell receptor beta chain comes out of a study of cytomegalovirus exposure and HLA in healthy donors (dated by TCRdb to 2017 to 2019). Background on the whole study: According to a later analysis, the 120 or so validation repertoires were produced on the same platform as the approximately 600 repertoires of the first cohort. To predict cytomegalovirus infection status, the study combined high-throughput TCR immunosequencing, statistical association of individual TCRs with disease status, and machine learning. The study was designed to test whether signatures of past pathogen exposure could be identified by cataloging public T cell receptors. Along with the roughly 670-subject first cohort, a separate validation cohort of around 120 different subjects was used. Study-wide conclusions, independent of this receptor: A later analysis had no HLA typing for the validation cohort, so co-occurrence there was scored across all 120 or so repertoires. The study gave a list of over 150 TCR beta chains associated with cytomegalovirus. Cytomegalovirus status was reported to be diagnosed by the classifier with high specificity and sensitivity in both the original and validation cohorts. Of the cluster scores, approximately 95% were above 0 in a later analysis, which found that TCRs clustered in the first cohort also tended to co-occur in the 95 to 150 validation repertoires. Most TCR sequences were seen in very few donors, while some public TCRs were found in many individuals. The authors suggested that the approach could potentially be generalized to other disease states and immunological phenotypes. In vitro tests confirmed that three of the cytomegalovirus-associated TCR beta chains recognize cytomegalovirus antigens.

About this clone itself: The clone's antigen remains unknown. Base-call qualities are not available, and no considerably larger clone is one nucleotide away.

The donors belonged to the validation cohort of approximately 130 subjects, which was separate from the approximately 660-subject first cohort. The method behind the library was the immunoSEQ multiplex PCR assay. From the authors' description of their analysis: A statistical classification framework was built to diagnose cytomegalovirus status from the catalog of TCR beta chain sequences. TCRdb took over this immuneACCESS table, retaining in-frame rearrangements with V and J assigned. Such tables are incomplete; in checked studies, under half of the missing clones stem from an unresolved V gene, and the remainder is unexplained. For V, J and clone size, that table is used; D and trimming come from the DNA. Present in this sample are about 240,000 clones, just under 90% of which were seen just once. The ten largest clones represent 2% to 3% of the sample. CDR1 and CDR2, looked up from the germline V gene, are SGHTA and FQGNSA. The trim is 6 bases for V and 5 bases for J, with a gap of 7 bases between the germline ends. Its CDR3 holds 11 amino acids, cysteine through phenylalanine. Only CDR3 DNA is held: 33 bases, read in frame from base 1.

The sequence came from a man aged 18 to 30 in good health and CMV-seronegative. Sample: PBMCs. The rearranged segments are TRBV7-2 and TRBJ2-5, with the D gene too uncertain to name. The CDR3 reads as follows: CASRSKETQYF. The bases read TGTGCCAGCAGGAGCAAGGAGACCCAGTACTTC.